Each of the 6 T cell receptor beta chains below was sequenced from the same sample in a study of OX40 agonist ivuxolimab in advanced cancers. TCRdb's table, derived via immunoSEQ multiplex PCR, lists solely in-frame clones and lacks some. Of some 57,000 clones listed, just under 85% are singletons. This sample comprised CD4+ or CD8+ T cells sorted from blood, obtained in a trial of the OX40 agonist ivuxolimab. These TCRs come from an adult with an advanced solid tumor such as melanoma, head and neck, liver or kidney cancer.

J is TRBJ1-1 and V is TRBV6-5; D may be TRBD1 (5 bases). The germline V and J ends were trimmed by 6 bases and 12 bases, with 17 bases remaining between them. Germline V gene sequence: CDR1 MNHEY, CDR2 SVGAGI. The CDR3 spans 12 residues. The CDR3 is CASSPSGPGTFF. The CDR3 bases are TGTGCCAGCAGCCCCTCGGGGCCGGGAACTTTCTTT.

J is TRBJ1-5 and V is TRBV19; D is undetermined. The CDR3 runs to 15 residues. Trimming cost V 9 bases and J 5 bases, with 20 bases left between them. Germline CDR1 LNHDA, CDR2 SQIVND (reference sequence). CDR3 in amino acids: CASKKTFGEDQPQHF. CDR3 nucleotide sequence: TGTGCCAGCAAAAAAACCTTTGGCGAGGATCAGCCCCAGCATTTT.

The chain has TRBV25-1 and TRBJ1-3; 7 nucleotides match TRBD1. With 8 bases clipped from V and 0 bases from J, the junction kept 1 base outside the gene matches. This CDR3 spans 13 amino acids. From germline, CDR1 is MGHDK and CDR2 SYGVNS. The CDR3 region is CASGTDSGNTIYF. For the CDR3, the DNA is TGTGCCAGCGGGACAGACTCTGGAAACACCATATATTTT.

The gene calls are TRBV11-2 and TRBJ2-2; D unclear. CDR1 and CDR2 (germline): SGHAT, FQNNGV. V lost 4 bases and J lost 0, with 12 bases in between. There are 16 residues in the CDR3. CDR3 in amino acids: CASSYLADPNTGELFF. CDR3 nucleotides: TGTGCCAGCAGCTACTTAGCTGACCCGAACACCGGGGAGCTGTTTTTT.

The rearrangement links TRBV11-2 to TRBJ2-1; 7 bases map to TRBD1. The CDR3 has 16 amino acids. The V segment lost 4 bases and the J segment 7 bases; nucleotides outside the gene matches: 13. The germline V gene encodes CDR1 SGHAT and CDR2 FQNNGV. The CDR3 nucleotides are TGTGCCAGCAGCTCTGAAATGGGACAGTTCGGAAATGAGCAGTTCTTC. It codes for CASSSEMGQFGNEQFF.

The chain carries TRBV11-2 and TRBJ1-1; D unclear. Trimming shortened V by 3 bases and J by 3 bases, and 11 bases separated the two germline ends. The CDR3 loop spans 14 amino acids. Germline-derived CDR1 and CDR2 are SGHAT and FQNNGV. CDR3 in amino acids: CASSLVRRDTEAFF. In DNA, the CDR3 is TGTGCCAGCAGCTTGGTCAGGAGGGACACTGAAGCTTTCTTT.